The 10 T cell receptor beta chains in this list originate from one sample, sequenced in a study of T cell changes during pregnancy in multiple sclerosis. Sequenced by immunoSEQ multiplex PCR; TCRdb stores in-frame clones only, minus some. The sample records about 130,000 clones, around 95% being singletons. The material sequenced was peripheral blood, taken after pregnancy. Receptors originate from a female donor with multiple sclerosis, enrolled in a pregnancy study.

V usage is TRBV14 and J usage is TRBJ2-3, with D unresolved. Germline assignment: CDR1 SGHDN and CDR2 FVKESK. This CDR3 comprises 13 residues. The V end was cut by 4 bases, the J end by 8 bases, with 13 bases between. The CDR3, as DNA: TGTGCCAGCAGCCCAACTGACTTCTCTACGCAGTATTTT. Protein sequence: CASSPTDFSTQYF.

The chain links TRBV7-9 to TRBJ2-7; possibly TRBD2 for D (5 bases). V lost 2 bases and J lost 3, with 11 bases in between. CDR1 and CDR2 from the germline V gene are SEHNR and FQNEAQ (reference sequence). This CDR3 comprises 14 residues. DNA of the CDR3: TGTGCCAGCAGCTTAAGCGGTCCCCTCTACGAGCAGTACTTC. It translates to CASSLSGPLYEQYF.

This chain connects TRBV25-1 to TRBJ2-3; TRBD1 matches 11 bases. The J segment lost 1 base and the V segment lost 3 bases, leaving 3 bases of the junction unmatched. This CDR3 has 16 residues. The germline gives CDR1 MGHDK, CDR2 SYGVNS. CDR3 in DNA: TGTGCCAGCAGTGAGATGGACAGGGGGCGCACAGATACGCAGTATTTT. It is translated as CASSEMDRGRTDTQYF.

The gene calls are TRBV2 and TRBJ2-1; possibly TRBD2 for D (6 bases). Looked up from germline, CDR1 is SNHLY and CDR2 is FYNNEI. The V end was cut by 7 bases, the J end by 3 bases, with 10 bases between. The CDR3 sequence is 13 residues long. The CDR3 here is CASTGLLYNEQFF. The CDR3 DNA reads TGTGCCAGCACGGGACTCCTCTACAATGAGCAGTTCTTC.

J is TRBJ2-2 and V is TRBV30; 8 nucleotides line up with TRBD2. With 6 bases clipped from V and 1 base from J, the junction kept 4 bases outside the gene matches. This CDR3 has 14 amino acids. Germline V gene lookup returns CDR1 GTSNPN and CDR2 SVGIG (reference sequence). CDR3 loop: CACLSGRNTGELFF. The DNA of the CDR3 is TGTGCCTGTCTGAGCGGGAGGAACACCGGGGAGCTGTTTTTT. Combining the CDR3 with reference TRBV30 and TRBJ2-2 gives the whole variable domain SQTIHQWPATLVQPVGSPLSLECTVEGTSNPNLYWYRQAAGRGLQLLFYSVGIGQISSEVPQNLSASRPQDRQFILSSKKLLLSDSGFYLCACLSGRNTGELFFGEGSRLTVL.

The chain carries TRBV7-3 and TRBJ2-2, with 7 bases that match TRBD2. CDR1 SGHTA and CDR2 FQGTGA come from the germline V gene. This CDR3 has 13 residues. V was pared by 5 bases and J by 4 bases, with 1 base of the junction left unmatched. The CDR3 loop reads CASSPSGTGELFF. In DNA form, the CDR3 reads TGTGCCAGCAGCCCTAGCGGCACCGGGGAGCTGTTTTTT.

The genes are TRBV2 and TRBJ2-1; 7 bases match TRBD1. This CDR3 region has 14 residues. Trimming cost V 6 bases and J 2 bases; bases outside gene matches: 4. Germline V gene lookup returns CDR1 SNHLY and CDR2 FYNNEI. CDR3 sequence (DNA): TGTGCCAGCAGCGGCAGGGGGACCTACAATGAGCAGTTCTTC. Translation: CASSGRGTYNEQFF.

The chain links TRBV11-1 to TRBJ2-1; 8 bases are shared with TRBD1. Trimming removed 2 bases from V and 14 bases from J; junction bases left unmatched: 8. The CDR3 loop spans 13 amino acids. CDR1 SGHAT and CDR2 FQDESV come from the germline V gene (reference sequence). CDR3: CASSLQGQGAKFF. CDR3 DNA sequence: TGTGCCAGCAGCTTACAAGGACAGGGAGCTAAGTTCTTC.

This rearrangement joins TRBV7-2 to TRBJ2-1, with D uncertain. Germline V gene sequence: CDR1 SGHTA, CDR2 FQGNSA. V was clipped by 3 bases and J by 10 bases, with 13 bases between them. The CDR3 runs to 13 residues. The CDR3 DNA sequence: TGTGCCAGCAGCTTTAGCCCCGTGATAGAGCAGTTCTTC. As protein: CASSFSPVIEQFF.

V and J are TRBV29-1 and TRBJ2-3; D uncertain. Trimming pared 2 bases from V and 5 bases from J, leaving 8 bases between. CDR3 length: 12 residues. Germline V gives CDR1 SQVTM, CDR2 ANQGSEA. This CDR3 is CSVESTLDTQYF. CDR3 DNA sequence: TGCAGCGTTGAAAGCACCCTAGATACGCAGTATTTT.